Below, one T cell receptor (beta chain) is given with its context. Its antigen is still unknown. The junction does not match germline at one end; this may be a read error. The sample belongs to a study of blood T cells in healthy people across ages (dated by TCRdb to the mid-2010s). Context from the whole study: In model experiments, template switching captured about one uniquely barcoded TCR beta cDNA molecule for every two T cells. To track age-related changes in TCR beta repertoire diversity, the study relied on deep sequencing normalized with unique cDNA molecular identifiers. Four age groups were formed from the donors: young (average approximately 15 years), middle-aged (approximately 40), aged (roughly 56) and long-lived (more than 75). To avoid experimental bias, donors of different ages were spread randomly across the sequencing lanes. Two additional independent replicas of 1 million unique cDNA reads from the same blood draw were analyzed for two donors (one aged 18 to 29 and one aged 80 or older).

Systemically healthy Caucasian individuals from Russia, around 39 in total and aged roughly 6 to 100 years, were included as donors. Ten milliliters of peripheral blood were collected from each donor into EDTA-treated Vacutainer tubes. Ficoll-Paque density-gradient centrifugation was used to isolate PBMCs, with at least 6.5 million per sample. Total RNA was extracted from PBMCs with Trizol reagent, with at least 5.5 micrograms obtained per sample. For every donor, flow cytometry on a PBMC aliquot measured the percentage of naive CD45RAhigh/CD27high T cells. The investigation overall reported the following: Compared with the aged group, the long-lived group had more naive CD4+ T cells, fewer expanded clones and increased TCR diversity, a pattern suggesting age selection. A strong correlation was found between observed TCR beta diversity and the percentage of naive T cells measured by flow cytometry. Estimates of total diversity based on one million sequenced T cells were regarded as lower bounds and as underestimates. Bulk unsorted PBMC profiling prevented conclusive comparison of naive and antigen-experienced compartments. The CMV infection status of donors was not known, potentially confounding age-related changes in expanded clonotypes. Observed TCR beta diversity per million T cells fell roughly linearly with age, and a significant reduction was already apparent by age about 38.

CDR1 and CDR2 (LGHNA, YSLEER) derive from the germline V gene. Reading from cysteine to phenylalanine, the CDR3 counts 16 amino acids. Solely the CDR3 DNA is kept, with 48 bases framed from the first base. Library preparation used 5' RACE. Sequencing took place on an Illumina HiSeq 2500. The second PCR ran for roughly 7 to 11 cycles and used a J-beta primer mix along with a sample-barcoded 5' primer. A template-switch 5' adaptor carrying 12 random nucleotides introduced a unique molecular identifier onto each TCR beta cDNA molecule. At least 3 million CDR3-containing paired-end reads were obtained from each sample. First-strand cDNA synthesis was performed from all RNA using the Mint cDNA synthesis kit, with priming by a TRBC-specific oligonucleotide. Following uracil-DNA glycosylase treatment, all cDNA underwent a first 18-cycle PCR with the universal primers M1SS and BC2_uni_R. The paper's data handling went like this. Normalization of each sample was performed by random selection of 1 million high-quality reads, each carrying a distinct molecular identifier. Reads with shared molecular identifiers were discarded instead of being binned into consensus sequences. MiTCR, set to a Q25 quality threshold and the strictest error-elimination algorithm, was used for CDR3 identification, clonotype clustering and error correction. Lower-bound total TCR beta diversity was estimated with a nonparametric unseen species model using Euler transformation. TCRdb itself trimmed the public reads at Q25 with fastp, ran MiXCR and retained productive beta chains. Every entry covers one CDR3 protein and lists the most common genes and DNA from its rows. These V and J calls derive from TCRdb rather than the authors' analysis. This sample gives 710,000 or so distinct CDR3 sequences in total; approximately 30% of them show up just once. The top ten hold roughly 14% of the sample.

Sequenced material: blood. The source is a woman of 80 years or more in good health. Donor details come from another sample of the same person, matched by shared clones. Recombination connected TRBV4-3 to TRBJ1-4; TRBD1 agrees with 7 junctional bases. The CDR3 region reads CASSPTLTGTNEKRFF. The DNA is TGCGCCAGCAGCCCTACACTGACAGGGACTAATGAAAAACGGTTTTTT.